Below, 18 T cell receptor beta chains from the same sample are listed, as sequenced in a study of T cell responses to AZD1222 COVID-19 vaccine. Assay used: immunoSEQ multiplex PCR; TCRdb lists only in-frame clones, some missing. The profile shows about 140,000 clones, 89% of them singletons. Material: peripheral blood, obtained on day 0 of AZD1222 vaccination. The receptors come from an adult in good health.

This chain joins TRBV3-1 (or the pseudogene TRBV3-2) and TRBJ1-3, with D unresolved. The CDR3 loop spans 15 amino acids. V was clipped by 1 base and J by 0 bases, with 7 bases between them. Germline V lookup: CDR1 LGHDT, CDR2 YNNKEL (reference sequence). The CDR3 DNA reads TGTGCCAGCAGCCAAGGAAGAAGCTCTGGAAACACCATATATTTT. The encoded protein is CASSQGRSSGNTIYF.

The J gene is TRBJ2-3, the V gene TRBV7-6; 7 bases fit TRBD2. The germline gives CDR1 SGHVS, CDR2 FNYEAQ. There are 16 residues in the CDR3. Losses at the gene ends were 4 bases for V and 1 base for J; bases not matched to a gene: 8. The CDR3, as DNA: TGTGCCAGCAGCTCCCCGCTAGCGGAACGCACAGATACGCAGTATTTT. Its translation is CASSSPLAERTDTQYF.

The count of this clone is one. This rearrangement joins TRBV7-9 to TRBJ2-1, with D perhaps matching TRBD1 (6 bases). Germline CDR1 SEHNR, CDR2 FQNEAQ (reference sequence). Trimming removed 5 bases at V and 6 bases at J, with 14 bases between. This CDR3 has 14 residues. CDR3 sequence (DNA): TGTGCCAGCAGCCCGTCGGGCAGGGGCAATGAGCAGTTCTTC. As protein: CASSPSGRGNEQFF.

This clone was observed once. V gene TRBV6-5 combines with J gene TRBJ1-2; the D is unclear. The CDR3 is 14 amino acids. Trimming took 6 bases from V and 4 from J, leaving 15 bases between them. In germline, CDR1 is MNHEY, CDR2 SVGAGI. The DNA for the CDR3 is TGTGCCAGCAGGTCAGGAGTACAGTCCTATGGCTACACCTTC. It yields the protein CASRSGVQSYGYTF.

Within the sample, this clone is medium-sized. This sequence joins TRBV27 and TRBJ2-3, with 8 nucleotides matching TRBD1. J was trimmed by 3 bases and V by 11 bases; bases with no gene match: 7. Germline lookup yields CDR1 MNHEY and CDR2 SMNVEV (reference sequence). The CDR3 runs 13 residues. In DNA, the CDR3 is TGTGCCGCCCGACAGGGGAAGACAGATACGCAGTATTTT. This encodes CAARQGKTDTQYF.

The chain links TRBV28 to TRBJ1-2; D is uncertain. The CDR3 extends over 12 amino acids. CDR1 and CDR2 from the germline V gene are MDHEN and SYDVKM. V lost 6 bases, J lost 1 base, and 6 bases lay in between. The CDR3 DNA is TGTGCCAGCAGCCTCCTTAACTATGGCTACACCTTC. This sequence encodes CASSLLNYGYTF.

The chain uses TRBV10-2 and TRBJ1-2, with D maybe TRBD1 (6 bases). The germline CDR1 and CDR2 sequences are WSHSY and SAAADI. V was trimmed by 6 bases and J by 8 bases, leaving 22 bases between them. This CDR3 has 15 residues. The CDR3 DNA sequence: TGCGCCAGCAGGGACCGCCCAAACAGGGTCGGCGGCTACACCTTC. Residues: CASRDRPNRVGGYTF.

The chain carries TRBV28 and TRBJ1-6; D remains unclear. The CDR3 has 12 residues. The V end lost 6 bases, the J end lost 8 bases, and 8 bases lay between the germline ends. The germline CDR1 and CDR2 sequences are MDHEN and SYDVKM. The CDR3 coding sequence is TGTGCCAGCAGCCTCCTCTATTCACCCCTCCACTTT. This encodes CASSLLYSPLHF. Full variable domain (remainder filled in from reference TRBV28 and TRBJ1-6): DVKVTQSSRYLVKRTGEKVFLECVQDMDHENMFWYRQDPGLGLRLIYFSYDVKMKEKGDIPEGYSVSREKKERFSLILESASTNQTSMYLCASSLLYSPLHFGNGTRLTVT.

This clone appeared a few times. This chain links TRBV6-4 with TRBJ2-2; the D gene is possibly TRBD1 (7 bases). The germline CDR1 and CDR2 sequences are MRHNA and SNTAGT. This CDR3 spans 15 amino acids. V was trimmed by 2 bases and J by 3 bases, leaving 10 bases between them. CDR3 loop: CASSDGRGDTGELFF. Here the CDR3 DNA reads TGTGCCAGCAGTGACGGCAGGGGGGACACCGGGGAGCTGTTTTTT.

The V and J genes are TRBV5-1 and TRBJ1-3; D remains ambiguous. The CDR3 is made up of 17 amino acids. Germline assignment: CDR1 SGHRS and CDR2 YFSETQ. With 4 bases removed from V and 3 bases from J, the gap between germline ends came to 20 bases. The CDR3 is CASSPTMEGEVGNTIYF. The CDR3 nucleotides read TGCGCCAGCAGCCCTACTATGGAGGGTGAAGTTGGAAACACCATATATTTT.

A few counts support this clone. The chain joins TRBV7-9 to TRBJ1-2; D unclear. CDR1 is SEHNR, CDR2 FQNEAQ, per germline (reference sequence). V shed 4 bases and J shed 4 bases, with 7 bases lying between them. This CDR3 spans 12 amino acids. The DNA for the CDR3 is TGTGCCAGCAGCTCCCCCAGCTATGGCTACACCTTC. Encoded protein: CASSSPSYGYTF. The complete variable domain, with remaining parts taken from reference TRBV7-9 and TRBJ1-2, reads DTGVSQNPRHKITKRGQNVTFRCDPISEHNRLYWYRQTLGQGPEFLTYFQNEAQLEKSRLLSDRFSAERPKGSFSTLEIQRTEQGDSAMYLCASSSPSYGYTFGSGTRLTVV.

The chain couples TRBV28 to TRBJ2-7; TRBD2 matches at 11 bases. Germline assignment: CDR1 MDHEN and CDR2 SYDVKM. This CDR3 spans 15 amino acids. Germline trimming cut 8 bases from V and 6 bases from J; bases unmatched to any gene: 12. In DNA form, the CDR3 reads TGTGCCAGCTCCACTGCCACTAGCGGGAGATCCGAGCAGTACTTC. The encoded protein is CASSTATSGRSEQYF.

The V gene is TRBV6-1, the J gene TRBJ1-2, with 7 nucleotides matching TRBD1. Germline-derived CDR1 and CDR2 are MNHNS and SASEGT. The ends lost 2 bases at V and 8 bases at J; junction bases unmatched: 14. The CDR3 is 16 amino acids. CDR3 residues: CASSEPGQENVFGYTF. CDR3 DNA sequence: TGTGCCAGCAGTGAACCTGGACAGGAAAACGTCTTCGGCTACACCTTC.

This clone was counted a single time. V gene TRBV6-5 combines with J gene TRBJ2-5; D unresolved. Germline V gene data show CDR1 as MNHEY and CDR2 as SVGAGI. The V gene lost 0 bases and the J gene lost 1 base, with 3 bases spanning the gap. The CDR3 loop spans 13 amino acids. CDR3 nucleotide sequence: TGTGCCAGCAGTTACTCCCTCCAAGAGACCCAGTACTTC. Encoded protein: CASSYSLQETQYF.

This chain uses TRBV18 with TRBJ2-6; D unresolved. The germline CDR1 and CDR2 sequences are KGHSH and LQKENI. Trimming took 1 base from V and 1 from J, leaving 5 bases between them. CDR3 size: 15 residues. CDR3 DNA sequence: TGTGCCAGCTCACCACGTGCGTCTGGGGCCAACGTCCTGACTTTC. As protein: CASSPRASGANVLTF.

The gene calls are TRBV9 and TRBJ2-1; weak D call: TRBD1 (5 bases). Germline CDR1 reads SGDLS; CDR2 reads YYNGEE. There are 13 residues in the CDR3. The ends were cut back, 4 bases at V and 4 bases at J, with 9 bases in the middle. CDR3 loop: CASSLKGYNEQFF. The CDR3 nucleotides are TGTGCCAGCAGCCTCAAGGGGTACAATGAGCAGTTCTTC.

The V gene is TRBV27, the J gene TRBJ2-5; 11 bases fit TRBD2. This CDR3 has 14 amino acids. Per the germline V gene, CDR1 is MNHEY and CDR2 is SMNVEV (reference sequence). With V trimmed by 6 bases and J by 5 bases, 5 bases remained unmatched. The CDR3 sequence: CASRRTSGFETQYF. The CDR3 region has the DNA TGTGCCAGCAGGAGGACTAGCGGGTTTGAGACCCAGTACTTC.

This clone was seen once. The rearrangement links TRBV27 to TRBJ2-1; tentatively, D is TRBD1 or TRBD2 (5 bases each). From germline, CDR1 is MNHEY and CDR2 SMNVEV (reference sequence). This CDR3 has 13 residues. V lost 6 bases and J lost 8, with 14 bases in between. The CDR3 DNA reads as TGTGCCAGCAGCCGGGTGGGGGTCTATGAGCAGTTCTTC. Residues: CASSRVGVYEQFF.